These T cell receptor beta chains were read from a single sample in a study of CD8 T cells in Susac syndrome. TCRdb processed the immunoSEQ multiplex PCR reads anew with MiXCR; each CDR3 protein has one entry. The sample has some 95,000 distinct CDR3 sequences, 90% to 95% seen once. Sequencing input: CD8+ T cells from PBMCs. The receptors were sampled from a human donor in good health. CDR3s include the opening cysteine and the closing phenylalanine or tryptophan. The D gene is left open where the match is weak. For some rows the clone size is stated as once, few or many, or as a class when expanded; others skip it.

j_call	v_call	d_call	clone_size	cdr3_nt	cdr3_aa
TRBJ2-7	TRBV20-1	TRBD2	-	TGCAGTGCTAGAGATTGGGCTAGCGGGTCCTACGAGCAGTACTTC	CSARDWASGSYEQYF
TRBJ2-2	TRBV29-1	-	-	TGCAGCGTAACGACCGCTCACGGGGGGGAGCTGTTTTTT	CSVTTAHGGELFF
TRBJ2-2	TRBV13	-	-	TGTGCCAGCAGCCCCCCAGGGGCTACCGGGGAGCTGTTTTTT	CASSPPGATGELFF
TRBJ2-1	TRBV15	TRBD2	-	TGTGCCACCAGCTTCCCTAGCGGGGGGGCGAATGAGCAGTTCTTC	CATSFPSGGANEQFF
TRBJ1-5	TRBV30	-	-	TGTGCCTGGACCCTAGGAAGCAATCAGCCCCAGCATTTT	CAWTLGSNQPQHF
TRBJ1-1	TRBV5-1	-	-	TGCGCCAGCAGCCCGGATGGGGGGCGAGCTTTCTTT	CASSPDGGRAFF
TRBJ2-1	TRBV7-9	-	-	TGTGCCAGCAGCTACCTCTATGAGTACAATGAGCAGTTCTTC	CASSYLYEYNEQFF
TRBJ2-7	TRBV25-1	TRBD1	-	TGTGCCAGCAGGGACAGGGAGGTTGTTGGGCAGTACTTC	CASRDREVVGQYF
TRBJ2-5	TRBV6-5	-	-	TGTGCCATTGCCTTCGGGCCGGAGGAGACCCAGTACTTC	CAIAFGPEETQYF
TRBJ2-1	TRBV11-2	TRBD2	-	TGTGCCAGCAGCTCAGGACTAGCGGGGGGCGCCTACAATGAGCAGTTCTTC	CASSSGLAGGAYNEQFF
TRBJ1-5	TRBV6-6	-	-	TGTGCCAGCAGTTACTCAGGAGGAAGGGGCCAGCCCCAGCATTTT	CASSYSGGRGQPQHF
TRBJ2-5	TRBV9	-	few	TGTGCCAGCAGCTCCCGAGAGACCCAGTACTTC	CASSSRETQYF
TRBJ2-7	TRBV10-2	-	-	TGCGCCAGCAGTGAGGGGGGAAACGAGCAGTACTTC	CASSEGGNEQYF
TRBJ1-1	TRBV29-1	-	-	TGCAGCGTTGATCCAGGGTTCACTGAAGCTTTCTTT	CSVDPGFTEAFF
TRBJ1-4	TRBV11-2	-	-	TGTGCCAGCAGCCCTCACGGGTTGGGGGAAAAACTGTTTTTT	CASSPHGLGEKLFF
TRBJ2-3	TRBV18	-	-	TGTGCCAGCTCAGTGGCTACCGTAGATACGCAGTATTTT	CASSVATVDTQYF
TRBJ2-3	TRBV13	-	-	TGTGCCAGCATCCAACTAGGGGGGGCGACAGATACGCAGTATTTT	CASIQLGGATDTQYF
TRBJ1-1	TRBV7-9	-	-	TGTGCCAGCGAACAGGGTTGGTCCACTGAAGCTTTCTTT	CASEQGWSTEAFF
TRBJ2-1	TRBV3-1	-	-	TGTGCCAGCAGCCAAGGAGGGAGGTGGGATAGGTCCTACAATGAGCAGTTCTTC	CASSQGGRWDRSYNEQFF
TRBJ1-5	TRBV15	-	-	TGTGCCACCAGCAGAGACGGTTTCGGGCAGCCCCAGCATTTT	CATSRDGFGQPQHF
TRBJ2-7	TRBV2	TRBD1	-	TGTGCCAGCAGTATTTTGACAGGGAGCTCCTACGAGCAGTACTTC	CASSILTGSSYEQYF
TRBJ1-1	TRBV7-9	TRBD1	-	TGTGCCAGCAGCTTAGCCTTAGCGGGACAGAAGAACACTGAAGCTTTCTTT	CASSLALAGQKNTEAFF
TRBJ1-1	TRBV16	-	-	TGTGCCAGCAGCCAAGCGACCGGGACTGAAGCTTTCTTT	CASSQATGTEAFF
TRBJ1-1	TRBV7-2	-	-	TGTGCCGGCGAGCCCGGGGGACCGATGAACACTGAAGCTTTCTTT	CAGEPGGPMNTEAFF
TRBJ2-7	TRBV19	-	-	TGTGCCAGTAGTTGGGCCCTGGGGACCTACGAGCAGTACTTC	CASSWALGTYEQYF
TRBJ1-3	TRBV9	-	-	TGTGCCAGCAGCGTAGTTGCGACCCAGGACTCTGGAAACACCATATATTTT	CASSVVATQDSGNTIYF
TRBJ2-5	TRBV5-4	-	-	TGTGCCAGCAGCTTTGGAGAACCCCAAGAGACCCAGTACTTC	CASSFGEPQETQYF
TRBJ2-3	TRBV7-7	-	-	TGTGCCAGCAGCTTAGGGGAGGGGGCCCTCACAGATACGCAGTATTTT	CASSLGEGALTDTQYF
TRBJ1-3	TRBV5-6	TRBD1	-	TGTGCCAGCAGACAGGGGTTAATTGGAAACACCATATATTTT	CASRQGLIGNTIYF
TRBJ1-1	TRBV6-5	-	few	TGTGCCAGCAGTCCTCCCGAGGGGAACACTGAAGCTTTCTTT	CASSPPEGNTEAFF
TRBJ1-5	TRBV20-1	-	-	TGCAGTGCCCGGGGAAGGGGCAATCAGCCCCAGCATTTT	CSARGRGNQPQHF
TRBJ1-5	TRBV19	-	-	TGTGCCAGTAGTATAGATGAGGAGGGGATTAGGGGCAATCAGCCCCAGCATTTT	CASSIDEEGIRGNQPQHF
TRBJ1-2	TRBV7-8	-	-	TGTGCCAGCAGCTTATCGTCTGGCAGTAACTATGGCTACACCTTC	CASSLSSGSNYGYTF
TRBJ1-1	TRBV7-9	TRBD1	-	TGTGCCAGCAGCTGGGGACAGTCTGAAGCTTTCTTT	CASSWGQSEAFF
TRBJ2-3	TRBV7-8	-	-	TGTGCCAGCAGCTTAGAACCCTGGAGGCAGTATTTT	CASSLEPWRQYF
TRBJ1-5	TRBV5-6	-	-	TGTGCCAGCAGCTGGGGGGGAGGCAATCAGCCCCAGCATTTT	CASSWGGGNQPQHF
TRBJ2-2	TRBV6-2/TRBV6-3	-	-	TGTGCCAGCAGCCCTTGGCGCGGCACCGGGGAGCTGTTTTTT	CASSPWRGTGELFF
TRBJ1-1	TRBV9	-	-	TGTGCCAGCAGCTCCCGACAGAACACTGAAGCTTTCTTT	CASSSRQNTEAFF
TRBJ1-1	TRBV27	-	-	TGTGCCAGCAGTTTGCAAGGAGGTTACACTGAAGCCTTCTTT	CASSLQGGYTEAFF
TRBJ2-1	TRBV3-1	-	-	TGTGCCACCAGAGGTGATAGTCTAAATGAGCAGTTCTTC	CATRGDSLNEQFF
TRBJ2-2	TRBV5-1	TRBD1	-	TGCGCCAGCAGCTCAGGACAGGGGGGAACGTACACCGGGGAGCTGTTTTTT	CASSSGQGGTYTGELFF
TRBJ1-2	TRBV3-1	TRBD1	-	TGTGCCAGCAGCCAAGAATGGGGACAGGGCTATGGCTACACCTTC	CASSQEWGQGYGYTF
TRBJ1-1	TRBV9	-	-	TGTGCCAGCAGCGTAGATCCAGGGGCGGGAGCTATGAACACTGAAGCTTTCTTT	CASSVDPGAGAMNTEAFF
TRBJ2-2	TRBV30	TRBD1	-	TGTGCCTGTCTACCGGGACAGGACACCGGGGAGCTGTTTTTT	CACLPGQDTGELFF
TRBJ2-5	TRBV6-5	TRBD2	-	TGTGCCAGCGGACTAGCGGGGGACCAAGAGACCCAGTACTTC	CASGLAGDQETQYF
TRBJ2-7	TRBV2	TRBD2	-	TGTGCCAGCATGACTAGCGGGGGAAAAACATCCTATGAGCAGTACTTC	CASMTSGGKTSYEQYF
TRBJ2-3	TRBV3-1	-	-	TGTGCCAGCAGCCATAGTAACGGGGCAGATACGCAGTATTTT	CASSHSNGADTQYF
TRBJ2-7	TRBV9	TRBD2	few	TGTGCCAGCAGCCCTAGCGGGGGGGCGTCCTACGAGCAGTACTTC	CASSPSGGASYEQYF
TRBJ2-4	TRBV5-6	TRBD2	-	TGTGCCAGCAGCTTGACACTAGCGGGGGGGCTAGCCAAAAACATTCAGTACTTC	CASSLTLAGGLAKNIQYF
TRBJ2-3	TRBV4-1	-	-	TGCGCCAGCAGCCAAGTCTCTGACAGTTCTAGCACAGATACGCAGTATTTT	CASSQVSDSSSTDTQYF